This is a list of T cell receptor beta chains from one sample in a study of T-cell reconstitution after alpha-beta-depleted transplantation in children. TCRdb passed the PCR reads through MiXCR, listing each CDR3 protein once. The sample lists a few hundred thousand distinct CDR3 sequences, about 45% occurring once. This specimen consisted of PBMCs, obtained before TCRalphabeta/CD19-depleted stem cell transplant. These receptors all come from a girl aged 2-15 years with aplastic anemia, due to receive a stem cell transplant. Both conserved end residues are trimmed from each CDR3. Clone size is shown for a subset of rows, as once, few, many or a class of expanded clone.

clone_size j_call v_call cdr3_aa
many TRBJ2-7 TRBV6-2/TRBV6-3 ASSYFNYEQY
- TRBJ2-1 TRBV10-3 AIREAALNNEQF
- TRBJ2-2 TRBV6-5 ASSYFSQKNTGELF
- TRBJ2-5 TRBV3-1 ASSAGSGREETQY
few TRBJ2-2 TRBV12-3/TRBV12-4 ASSDRINTGELF
many TRBJ1-1 TRBV27 ASSLTGSEAF
- TRBJ1-5 TRBV15 ATSRARGGNQPQH
many TRBJ1-2 TRBV28 ASSLSGTGFVRYGYT
- TRBJ2-3 TRBV6-1 ASSEAPSGSSPY
many TRBJ1-2 TRBV5-5 ASTRLVGGPTNYGYT
- TRBJ1-3 TRBV29-1 SAGTGSSGNTIY
once TRBJ2-5 TRBV9 ASSVGSGFFVETQY
- TRBJ2-7 TRBV27 ASSPTIPGGTYEQY
- TRBJ2-7 TRBV7-9 ASSPRLAGLFEQY
many TRBJ2-2 TRBV5-1 ASSPRSGELF
- TRBJ2-3 TRBV12-5 ASGFIPPDRFSTDTQY
- TRBJ2-5 TRBV12-3/TRBV12-4 ASSSQAGWYQETQY
- TRBJ2-7 TRBV10-3 AISGTNSYEQY
- TRBJ2-7 TRBV20-1 SARGQASPYEQY
once TRBJ2-7 TRBV7-9 ASSSPRDLGYEQY
many TRBJ2-5 TRBV6-2/TRBV6-3 ASSYSETQY
- TRBJ1-3 TRBV27 ASSSRAWQSGNTIY
- TRBJ2-6 TRBV4-1 ASSPHREGANVLT
- TRBJ1-1 TRBV4-2 ASSRRGENTEAF